This entry features one T cell receptor beta chain sequence. As handled by the study authors: Amplifying reference gene primers gave estimates of nucleated cell counts. Here immunoSEQ multiplex PCR was the method, and the copy in TCRdb shows in-frame clones only, minus some. The V and J calls and clone size are taken from that table; D and trimming were inferred from the DNA. This sample has 60,000 to 90,000 clones, with 86% found just once. The data were obtained in a study of blood T cell repertoires in COVID-19. Germline loops: CDR1 WNHNN, CDR2 SYGVQD (reference sequence). Trimming left V 8 bases short and J 1 base short, with 12 bases between. This CDR3 has 13 amino acids.

The TCR sequence derives from a human donor in a cohort sampled during active COVID-19. Sequencing input: peripheral blood. V usage is TRBV10-1 and J usage is TRBJ2-7, with D possibly TRBD2 on 6 matching bases. CDR3 sequence reads: CASLRGPSYEQYF. The CDR3 DNA is TGCGCCAGCCTGCGGGGACCGTCCTACGAGCAGTACTTC.